This is a list of T cell receptor beta chains from one sample in a study of blood T cell repertoires in COVID-19. The assay was immunoSEQ multiplex PCR, and TCRdb's table has in-frame clones only and misses some. The sample has around 140,000 clones, 70% to 80% seen once. The specimen sequenced was peripheral blood. The receptors were sampled from a man in his fifties or sixties with acute or convalescent COVID-19. CDR3s include the opening cysteine and the closing phenylalanine or tryptophan. Fields, in order: V gene, CDR3 length, J gene, clone size, D gene, CDR3 protein, CDR3 DNA. A D gene is named only where the DNA matches it firmly. A row's size may be missing; if present it is once, few, many or a size class.

TRBV1	17	TRBJ1-1	NA	NA	CTSSHPGRENGDTEAFF	TGCACCAGCAGCCACCCAGGGAGGGAGAATGGGGACACTGAAGCTTTCTTT
TRBV2	14	TRBJ1-2	NA	TRBD1	CASSGQGVDYGYTF	TGTGCCAGCAGTGGACAGGGGGTCGACTATGGCTACACCTTC
TRBV5-1	14	TRBJ1-1	few	NA	CASSLGGSDTEAFF	TGCGCCAGCAGCTTGGGAGGGTCGGACACTGAAGCTTTCTTT
TRBV2	12	TRBJ2-7	NA	NA	CASSEADYEQYF	TGTGCCAGCAGTGAGGCAGACTACGAGCAGTACTTC
TRBV5-1	16	TRBJ2-5	NA	NA	CASSFLGQGIRETQYF	TGCGCCAGCAGCTTTCTAGGCCAGGGGATTAGGGAGACCCAGTACTTC
TRBV5-1	16	TRBJ2-2	NA	TRBD1	CASSHPGQGNTGELFF	TGCGCCAGCAGCCACCCGGGACAGGGGAACACCGGGGAGCTGTTTTTT
TRBV10-3	15	TRBJ2-2	NA	NA	CAISEGEGDTGELFF	TGTGCCATCAGTGAGGGTGAAGGGGACACCGGGGAGCTGTTTTTT
TRBV5-1	15	TRBJ2-1	NA	TRBD1	CASSSRGPFYNEQFF	TGCGCCAGCAGCTCCAGGGGGCCCTTCTACAATGAGCAGTTCTTC
TRBV5-1	14	TRBJ2-5	NA	NA	CASTIQGYQETQYF	TGCGCCAGCACCATTCAGGGTTACCAAGAGACCCAGTACTTC
TRBV18	12	TRBJ2-5	NA	TRBD2	CASRSGGETQYF	TGTGCCAGCCGGAGCGGGGGAGAGACCCAGTACTTC
TRBV4-1	15	TRBJ1-4	NA	TRBD1	CASSQGAGTDEKLFF	TGCGCCAGCAGCCAAGGGGCCGGGACAGATGAAAAACTGTTTTTT
TRBV5-6	14	TRBJ2-5	few	NA	CASSLGGFLETQYF	TGTGCCAGCAGCTTGGGCGGATTTTTGGAGACCCAGTACTTC
TRBV28	13	TRBJ1-5	few	NA	CAIREGGKQPQHF	TGTGCCATCCGGGAGGGGGGGAAGCAGCCCCAGCATTTT
TRBV4-1	15	TRBJ1-1	NA	TRBD1	CASSQDGTGATEAFF	TGCGCCAGCAGCCAAGACGGGACAGGGGCCACTGAAGCTTTCTTT
TRBV3-1/TRBV3-2	16	TRBJ1-2	many	NA	CASSQELRQPRDGYTF	TGTGCCAGCAGCCAAGAACTGCGACAGCCCCGGGATGGCTACACCTTC
TRBV18	14	TRBJ1-4	few	NA	CASSQELVNEKLFF	TGTGCCAGCTCTCAGGAATTGGTCAATGAAAAACTGTTTTTT
TRBV30	15	TRBJ2-5	few	TRBD2	CAWSGGEGPLETQYF	TGTGCCTGGAGCGGAGGGGAGGGACCCTTGGAGACCCAGTACTTC
TRBV27	17	TRBJ2-2	NA	TRBD2	CASSLLVAGLNTGELFF	TGTGCCAGCAGTTTATTGGTAGCGGGTCTTAACACCGGGGAGCTGTTTTTT
TRBV28	15	TRBJ1-5	NA	NA	CASKGAGDSNQPQHF	TGTGCCAGCAAAGGGGCAGGGGATAGCAATCAGCCCCAGCATTTT
TRBV9	14	TRBJ1-4	NA	NA	CASSRLAGSEKLFF	TGTGCCAGCAGCCGCCTGGCCGGGTCTGAAAAACTGTTTTTT
TRBV11-2	14	TRBJ2-7	NA	NA	CASSSRTLSYEQYF	TGTGCCAGCAGCTCGAGGACACTTTCCTACGAGCAGTACTTC
TRBV6-5	16	TRBJ2-1	NA	TRBD2	CASSYSAGGIYNEQFF	TGTGCCAGCAGTTACTCTGCGGGGGGAATCTACAATGAGCAGTTCTTC
TRBV7-6	15	TRBJ1-4	NA	TRBD1	CASSADDRAGEKLFF	TGTGCCAGCAGCGCAGACGACAGGGCCGGTGAAAAACTGTTTTTT
TRBV5-1	15	TRBJ2-5	NA	TRBD1	CASRAGTGYQETQYF	TGCGCCAGCAGGGCCGGGACAGGGTACCAAGAGACCCAGTACTTC
TRBV3-1/TRBV3-2	14	TRBJ2-2	few	NA	CASSQVANTGELFF	TGTGCCAGCAGCCAAGTAGCGAACACCGGGGAGCTGTTTTTT
TRBV19	13	TRBJ1-1	NA	NA	CASIRREGTEAFF	TGTGCCAGTATTCGACGGGAGGGGACTGAAGCTTTCTTT
TRBV28	15	TRBJ2-2	once	NA	CASRPGIANTGELFF	TGTGCCAGTAGGCCGGGAATCGCGAACACCGGGGAGCTGTTTTTT
TRBV5-1	16	TRBJ1-2	NA	TRBD1	CASSLDPNTGVYGYTF	TGCGCCAGCAGCTTGGACCCGAATACAGGGGTCTATGGCTACACCTTC
TRBV10-1	12	TRBJ2-1	many	NA	CASMGRTNEQFF	TGCGCCAGCATGGGGAGAACAAATGAGCAGTTCTTC
TRBV10-3	19	TRBJ2-6	NA	TRBD1	CAISEILTGKLSGANVLTF	TGTGCCATCAGTGAGATTTTGACAGGGAAGTTATCCGGGGCCAACGTCCTGACTTTC